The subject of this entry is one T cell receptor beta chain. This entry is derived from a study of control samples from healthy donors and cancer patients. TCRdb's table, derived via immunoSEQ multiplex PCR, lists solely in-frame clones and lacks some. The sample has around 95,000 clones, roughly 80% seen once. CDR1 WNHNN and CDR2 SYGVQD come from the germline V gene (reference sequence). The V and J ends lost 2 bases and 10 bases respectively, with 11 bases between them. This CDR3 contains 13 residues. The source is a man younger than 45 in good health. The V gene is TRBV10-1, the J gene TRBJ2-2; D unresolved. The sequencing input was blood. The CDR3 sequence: CASSEGFGEELFF. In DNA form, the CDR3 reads TGCGCCAGCAGTGAGGGCTTCGGAGAGGAGCTGTTTTTT.